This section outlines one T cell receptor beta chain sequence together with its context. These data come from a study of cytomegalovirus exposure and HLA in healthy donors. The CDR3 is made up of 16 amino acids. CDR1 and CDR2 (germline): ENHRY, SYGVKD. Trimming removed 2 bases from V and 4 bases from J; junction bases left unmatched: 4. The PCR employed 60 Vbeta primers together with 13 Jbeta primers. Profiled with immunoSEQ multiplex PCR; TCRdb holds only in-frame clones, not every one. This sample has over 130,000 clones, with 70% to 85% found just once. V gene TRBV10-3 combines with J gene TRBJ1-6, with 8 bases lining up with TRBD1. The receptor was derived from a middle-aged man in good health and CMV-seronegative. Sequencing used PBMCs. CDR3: CAISEPDRAYNSPLHF. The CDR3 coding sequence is TGTGCCATCAGTGAGCCGGACAGGGCTTATAATTCACCCCTCCACTTT.